Below, 27 T cell receptor beta chains from the same sample are listed, as sequenced in a study of blood T cell repertoires in COVID-19 (dated by TCRdb to about 2020). Libraries were made using the immunoSEQ multiplex PCR assay. Entries here come from immuneACCESS through TCRdb and include only in-frame sequences with V and J called. Some clones fail to appear in such tables; in the studies checked, an unresolved V gene covers under half of the shortfall, and the cause of the remainder is unknown. Across this sample there are roughly 400,000 clones, with approximately 91% seen only once. The ten top clones hold around 2% of the sample. The specimen was PBMCs or T cells enriched from blood (not recorded which). The receptors originated from a woman in her thirties or forties with acute COVID-19.

The J gene is TRBJ1-5, the V gene TRBV19, with D possibly matching TRBD1 (6 bases). From germline, CDR1 is LNHDA and CDR2 SQIVND (reference sequence). With 7 bases removed from V and 1 base from J, the gap between germline ends came to 11 bases. There are 14 residues in the CDR3. CDR3 residues: CASIVRGSNQPQHF. The CDR3 DNA follows: TGTGCCAGTATAGTGAGGGGGAGCAATCAGCCCCAGCATTTT.

This chain uses TRBV19 with TRBJ2-7; D remains ambiguous. Trimming took 0 bases from V and 2 from J, leaving 8 bases between them. This CDR3 is built from 14 residues. Germline CDR1 is LNHDA and CDR2 is SQIVND (reference sequence). The CDR3, as DNA: TGTGCCAGTAGTATAGAGGCCGTCACCTACGAGCAGTACTTC. Translating it yields CASSIEAVTYEQYF.

The CDR3 sequence is CATSRDRQGGNQPQHF. The CDR3 bases are TGTGCCACCAGCAGAGATAGACAGGGCGGAAATCAGCCCCAGCATTTT. The chain joins TRBV15 to TRBJ1-5; TRBD1 matches 7 bases. Germline CDR1 and CDR2: LNHNV and YYDKDF (reference sequence). This CDR3 contains 16 residues. V was pared by 0 bases and J by 4 bases, with 6 bases of the junction left unmatched.

The V gene is TRBV12-5, the J gene TRBJ2-3, with 10 bases that match TRBD2. There are 17 residues in the CDR3. Germline lookup yields CDR1 LGHNT and CDR2 FRNRAP. The trim removed 1 base at V and 4 bases at J, leaving 8 bases unmatched. CDR3 DNA: TGTGCTAGTGGTTTGGCTGGGAGCGGGGGGGCCGCAGATACGCAGTATTTT. Amino acids: CASGLAGSGGAADTQYF.

This chain uses TRBV5-1 with TRBJ2-1, with TRBD2 identical over 10 bases. J gave up 0 bases and V 0 bases, and 6 bases lay outside the gene matches. CDR1 and CDR2 from the germline V gene are SGHRS and YFSETQ. The CDR3 consists of 18 residues. The CDR3 DNA sequence: TGCGCCAGCAGCTTGGATGGGACTAGCGCGAACTCCTACAATGAGCAGTTCTTC. This encodes CASSLDGTSANSYNEQFF. Complete variable domain (other parts from reference TRBV5-1 and TRBJ2-1): KAGVTQTPRYLIKTRGQQVTLSCSPISGHRSVSWYQQTPGQGLQFLFEYFSETQRNKGNFPGRFSGRQFSNSRSEMNVSTLELGDSALYLCASSLDGTSANSYNEQFFGPGTRLTVL.

The chain joins TRBV6-6 to TRBJ1-3; no definite D call. Trimming took off 2 bases at V and 4 bases at J, with 6 bases between the two ends. Germline assignment: CDR1 MNHNY and CDR2 SVGAGI (reference sequence). CDR3 size: 13 residues. The CDR3 loop is CASSYVSGNTIYF. In nucleotides, the CDR3 is TGTGCCAGCAGTTACGTCTCGGGAAACACCATATATTTT.

The J gene is TRBJ1-2, the V gene TRBV3-1 (or the pseudogene TRBV3-2), with TRBD1 as a possible D gene (6 bases). In germline, CDR1 is LGHDT, CDR2 YNNKEL (reference sequence). The CDR3 totals 16 residues. V was pared by 1 base and J by 4 bases, with 16 bases between. CDR3 DNA: TGTGCCAGCAGCCAAGCAGTTCCAGGGGTAGGCTATGGCTACACCTTC. It codes for CASSQAVPGVGYGYTF.

V usage is TRBV2 and J usage is TRBJ2-5, with 15 bases aligning to TRBD2. The CDR3 is made up of 15 amino acids. Trimming took 5 bases from V and 5 from J; bases not matched to a gene: 3. The germline gives CDR1 SNHLY, CDR2 FYNNEI. The DNA for the CDR3 is TGTGCCAGCAGTCCCGGGACTAGCGGGGGGGAGACCCAGTACTTC. Translating it yields CASSPGTSGGETQYF.

The chain has TRBV7-9 and TRBJ1-4; no firm D call. The germline V and J ends were trimmed by 1 base and 10 bases, with 10 bases remaining between them. The germline gives CDR1 SEHNR, CDR2 FQNEAQ (reference sequence). The CDR3 covers 13 residues. The CDR3 is CASSLGLGRKLFF. The DNA of the CDR3 is TGTGCCAGCAGCTTAGGACTAGGGCGAAAACTGTTTTTT.

This chain joins TRBV12-3 or TRBV12-4 and TRBJ2-1, with D uncertain. V was shortened by 3 bases and J by 8 bases, with 8 bases between the two germline ends. The CDR3 consists of 12 residues. CDR3 sequence reads: CASSFSSDEQFF. CDR3 nucleotide sequence: TGTGCCAGCAGTTTTTCGTCCGATGAGCAGTTCTTC.

This clone came up a few times. The chain recombines TRBV7-2 with TRBJ2-2, with 7 bases aligning to TRBD1. The V segment lost 1 base and the J segment 6 bases; nucleotides outside the gene matches: 8. CDR3 size: 16 residues. In germline, CDR1 is SGHTA, CDR2 FQGNSA. CDR3 nucleotides: TGTGCCAGCAGCTTAGTAGACAGGGTACGACCCGGGGAGCTGTTTTTT. It is translated as CASSLVDRVRPGELFF.

A few counts support this clone. The chain joins TRBV10-1 to TRBJ1-1; D unresolved. Germline CDR1 is WNHNN and CDR2 is SYGVQD (reference sequence). With 8 bases removed from V and 0 bases from J, the gap between germline ends came to 10 bases. The CDR3 is 13 residues long. In DNA form, the CDR3 reads TGCGCCAGCCGCGAGGGTATGAACACTGAAGCTTTCTTT. Amino acid sequence: CASREGMNTEAFF.

The gene calls are TRBV29-1 and TRBJ2-7; D is unresolved. Germline CDR1 and CDR2: SQVTM and ANQGSEA. Trimming pared 6 bases from V and 0 bases from J, leaving 6 bases between. The CDR3 extends over 11 amino acids. The CDR3 is CSVESSYEQYF. DNA of the CDR3: TGCAGCGTGGAGAGCTCCTACGAGCAGTACTTC.

This clone was recorded a few times. The chain recombines TRBV7-9 with TRBJ2-7, with 8 bases identical to TRBD1. Germline V lookup: CDR1 SEHNR, CDR2 FQNEAQ (reference sequence). CDR3 length: 16 amino acids. The V segment lost 2 bases and the J segment 2 bases; nucleotides outside the gene matches: 8. The DNA of the CDR3 is TGTGCCAGCAGCTTAAGGACAGGGCTCCAAACCTACGAGCAGTACTTC. Its protein is CASSLRTGLQTYEQYF.

This chain uses TRBV19 with TRBJ2-7; possibly TRBD2 for D (5 bases). Germline loops: CDR1 LNHDA, CDR2 SQIVND (reference sequence). Trimming took 5 bases from V and 1 from J, leaving 9 bases between them. This CDR3 contains 13 residues. The CDR3 sequence is CASSLEGSYEQYF. Here the CDR3 DNA reads TGTGCCAGTAGTCTTGAGGGATCCTACGAGCAGTACTTC.

DNA for the CDR3: TGCGCCAGCAGCCAATCTAGCGGGGGAGGCCAAGAGACCCAGTACTTC. Translation gives CASSQSSGGGQETQYF. This rearrangement joins TRBV4-1 to TRBJ2-5; 10 bases agree with TRBD2. Germline lookup yields CDR1 MGHRA and CDR2 YSYEKL. The CDR3 is 16 amino acids. After removal of 2 bases from V and 1 base from J, the junction contained 4 bases not matched to a gene.

The V gene is TRBV13, the J gene TRBJ2-4, with D tentatively TRBD1 (5 bases). The ends were cut back, 5 bases at V and 8 bases at J, with 19 bases in the middle. From germline, CDR1 is PRHDT and CDR2 FYEKMQ (reference sequence). The CDR3 is made up of 15 amino acids. The CDR3, as DNA: TGTGCCAGCAGCGGCAGGGATATAACCGGAGACATTCAGTACTTC. It yields the protein CASSGRDITGDIQYF.

The gene calls are TRBV10-3 and TRBJ1-6; weak D call: TRBD1 (6 bases). The CDR3 covers 15 residues. Trimming removed 6 bases from V and 5 bases from J, with 14 bases in between. Germline-derived CDR1 and CDR2 are ENHRY and SYGVKD. CDR3 protein: CAISPGQNHNSPLHF. CDR3 bases: TGTGCCATCAGCCCAGGACAGAATCATAATTCACCCCTCCACTTT.

The genes are TRBV30 and TRBJ2-3; 7 positions match TRBD1. V gave up 2 bases and J gave up 5 bases; unmatched junction bases: 13. This CDR3 region has 16 residues. Per the germline V gene, CDR1 is GTSNPN and CDR2 is SVGIG (reference sequence). CDR3 in amino acids: CAWSSLGARGIDTQYF. The CDR3 DNA reads as TGTGCCTGGAGTTCCCTGGGGGCCAGGGGGATAGATACGCAGTATTTT.

This clone was recorded once. As DNA, the CDR3 is TGTGCCAGCAGAAGCGCGGGGACAGATCGCTATGGCTACACCTTC. Protein sequence: CASRSAGTDRYGYTF. V gene TRBV27 combines with J gene TRBJ1-2, with TRBD1 identical over 7 bases. The germline gives CDR1 MNHEY, CDR2 SMNVEV (reference sequence). The CDR3 is 15 residues long. V lost 6 bases to trimming and J lost 4 bases; unmatched junction nucleotides: 11.

V usage is TRBV29-1 and J usage is TRBJ2-5; D uncertain. V was pared by 2 bases and J by 7 bases, with 5 bases between. This CDR3 has 10 residues. Germline V gene data show CDR1 as SQVTM and CDR2 as ANQGSEA. The CDR3 reads CSVESGTQYF. CDR3 DNA: TGCAGCGTTGAATCCGGGACCCAGTACTTC.

The chain combines TRBV3-1 (or the pseudogene TRBV3-2) with TRBJ2-1, with TRBD2 identical over 11 bases. The CDR3 covers 17 residues. The germline V gene has CDR1 LGHDT and CDR2 YNNKEL (reference sequence). Trimming removed 0 bases from V and 5 bases from J; junction bases left unmatched: 6. CDR3 sequence reads: CASSQDMASGRNNEQFF. CDR3 DNA: TGTGCCAGCAGCCAAGACATGGCTAGCGGGAGGAACAATGAGCAGTTCTTC.

The chain combines TRBV18 with TRBJ1-2; D ambiguous. V was trimmed by 0 bases and J by 7 bases, leaving 12 bases between them. Germline V gives CDR1 KGHSH, CDR2 LQKENI. The CDR3 contains 14 residues. CDR3 loop: CASSPPKRLGGYTF. In DNA form, the CDR3 reads TGTGCCAGCTCACCACCGAAGAGGCTCGGTGGCTACACCTTC.

This chain uses TRBV15 with TRBJ1-2; D uncertain. The CDR3 covers 14 residues. V was cut by 5 bases and J by 9 bases, with 19 bases left in between. CDR1 is LNHNV, CDR2 YYDKDF, per germline (reference sequence). Here the CDR3 DNA reads TGTGCCACCAGCTCGCAAAGAGCGGAGGTACGCTACACCTTC. Its protein is CATSSQRAEVRYTF.

The genes are TRBV29-1 and TRBJ2-5, with D perhaps matching TRBD1 (5 bases). Germline V gene sequence: CDR1 SQVTM, CDR2 ANQGSEA. This CDR3 region has 14 residues. V dropped 0 bases and J dropped 4 bases, with 12 bases sitting between them. Written as DNA, the CDR3 is TGCAGCGTTGAAGAGACAGCACACCCAGAGACCCAGTACTTC. Protein sequence: CSVEETAHPETQYF.

V is TRBV4-1 and J is TRBJ1-2; 8 nucleotides agree with TRBD1. The CDR3 loop spans 14 amino acids. The V gene's germline CDR1 is MGHRA and CDR2 YSYEKL. V was clipped by 1 base and J by 8 bases; unmatched bases: 6. The CDR3, as DNA: TGCGCCAGCAGCCAAGGGCAGGGGGCGGAGGGCTACACCTTC. Residues: CASSQGQGAEGYTF.

This sequence joins TRBV19 and TRBJ1-2, with 7 bases aligning to TRBD1. The germline V gene encodes CDR1 LNHDA and CDR2 SQIVND (reference sequence). J gave up 0 bases and V 6 bases, and 4 bases lay outside the gene matches. This CDR3 region has 14 residues. The CDR3 DNA reads TGTGCCAGTAGACGACAGGGACCTAACTATGGCTACACCTTC. Its protein product is CASRRQGPNYGYTF.